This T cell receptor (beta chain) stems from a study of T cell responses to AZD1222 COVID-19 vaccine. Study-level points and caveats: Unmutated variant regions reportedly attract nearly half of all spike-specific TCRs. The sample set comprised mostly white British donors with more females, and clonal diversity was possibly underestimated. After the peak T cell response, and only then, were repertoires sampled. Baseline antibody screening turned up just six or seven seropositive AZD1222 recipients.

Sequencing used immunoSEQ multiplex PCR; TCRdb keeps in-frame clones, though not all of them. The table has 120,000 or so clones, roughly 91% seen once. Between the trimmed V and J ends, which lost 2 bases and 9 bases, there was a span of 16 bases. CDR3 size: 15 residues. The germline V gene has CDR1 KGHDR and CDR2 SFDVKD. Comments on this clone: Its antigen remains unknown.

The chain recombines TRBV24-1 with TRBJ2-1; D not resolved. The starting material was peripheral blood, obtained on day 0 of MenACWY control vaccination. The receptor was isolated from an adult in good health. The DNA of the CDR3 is TGTGCCACCAGTGATTCCGCTAGGGATCGTGGTGAGCAGTTCTTC. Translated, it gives CATSDSARDRGEQFF.